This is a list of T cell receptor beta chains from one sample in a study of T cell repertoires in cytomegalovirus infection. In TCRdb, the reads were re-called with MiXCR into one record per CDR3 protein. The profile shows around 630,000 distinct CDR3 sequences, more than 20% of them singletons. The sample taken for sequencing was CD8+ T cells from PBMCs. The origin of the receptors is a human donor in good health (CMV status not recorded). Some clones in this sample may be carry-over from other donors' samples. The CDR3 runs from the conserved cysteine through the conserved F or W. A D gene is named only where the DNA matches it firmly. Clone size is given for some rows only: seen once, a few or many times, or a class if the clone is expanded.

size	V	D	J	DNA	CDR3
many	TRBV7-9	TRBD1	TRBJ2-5	TGTGCCAGCAGCCACGGGACAGGGACCCAAGAGACCCAGTACTTC	CASSHGTGTQETQYF
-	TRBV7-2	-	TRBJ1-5	TGTGCCAGCAGCGATGCGGGGGACGCTTATCAGCCCCAGCATTTT	CASSDAGDAYQPQHF
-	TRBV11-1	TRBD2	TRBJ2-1	TGTGCCAGCAGCCGGGGGACTAGCGGGACCTACAATGAGCAGTTCTTC	CASSRGTSGTYNEQFF
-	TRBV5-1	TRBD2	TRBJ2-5	TGCGCCAGCAGCTTGGCGACTAGCGGGGGGCGCCTCCAAGAGACCCAGTACTTC	CASSLATSGGRLQETQYF
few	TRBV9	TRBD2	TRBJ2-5	TGTGCCAGCAGCCCCCTCGGGACTAGCGGGCTGGATCTCGAAGAGACCCAGTACTTC	CASSPLGTSGLDLEETQYF
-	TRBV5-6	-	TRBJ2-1	TGTGCCAGCAGCTTAAGCCCTAGCCCCTACAATGAGCAGTTCTTC	CASSLSPSPYNEQFF
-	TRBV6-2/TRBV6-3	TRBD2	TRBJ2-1	TGTGCCAGCAGTTACCGACCTCCTAGCGGGGGGCTGAGCTCCTACAATGAGCAGTTCTTC	CASSYRPPSGGLSSYNEQFF
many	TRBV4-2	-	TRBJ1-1	TGTGCCAGCAGCCAAGATACTGAAGCTTTCTTT	CASSQDTEAFF
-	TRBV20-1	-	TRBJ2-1	TGCAGTGTTCCCAGGGGGGAGGTCTACAATGAGCAGTTCTTC	CSVPRGEVYNEQFF
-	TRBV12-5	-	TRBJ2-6	TGTGCTAGTGGTTTTTTTTCCGGAAGCTCTGGGGCCAACGTCCTGACTTTC	CASGFFSGSSGANVLTF
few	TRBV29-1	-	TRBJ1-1	TGCAGCCTACAGGGAGAAATGAACACTGAAGCTTTCTTT	CSLQGEMNTEAFF
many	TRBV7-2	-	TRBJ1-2	TGTGCCAGCAGCCCACCGGACGGAGGGACGTACTATGGCTACACCTTC	CASSPPDGGTYYGYTF
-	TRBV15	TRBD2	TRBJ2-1	TGTGCCACCAGCAGCCCTAGCGGGGGCTACAATGAGCAGTTCTTC	CATSSPSGGYNEQFF
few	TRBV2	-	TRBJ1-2	TGTGCCAGCAGTGAAGCGCTTCGTGGACTTAGAGACTATGGCTACACCTTC	CASSEALRGLRDYGYTF
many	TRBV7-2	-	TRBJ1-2	TGTGCCAGCAGATCCGGGAATAACTATGGCTACACCTTC	CASRSGNNYGYTF
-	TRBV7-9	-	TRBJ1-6	TGTGCCAGCAGCTTAGCGTGGGGCCACAATTCACCCCTCCACTTT	CASSLAWGHNSPLHF
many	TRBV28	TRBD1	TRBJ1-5	TGTGCCAGCAGTGCGCTAGAGGACAGGGGATTTGATCAGCCCCAGCATTTT	CASSALEDRGFDQPQHF
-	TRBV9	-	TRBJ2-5	TGTGCCAGCAGCCACGGATGGCGGGGCGGCCAGGGAGAGACCCAGTACTTC	CASSHGWRGGQGETQYF
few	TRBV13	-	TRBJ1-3	TGTGCCAGCAGCTTATCTTTATCATTGGTCGAATCTGGAAACACCATATATTTT	CASSLSLSLVESGNTIYF
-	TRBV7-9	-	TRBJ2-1	TGTGCCAGCAGCTTAGGGGCTAGCTTCGATGAGCAGTTCTTC	CASSLGASFDEQFF
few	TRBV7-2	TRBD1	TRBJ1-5	TGTGCCTCCAGCGGAAGACAGGGGAATCAGCCCCAGCATTTT	CASSGRQGNQPQHF
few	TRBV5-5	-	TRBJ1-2	TGTGCCAGCAGCTTGGCGTTCTCCGGGACACCAGGCTATGGCTACACCTTC	CASSLAFSGTPGYGYTF
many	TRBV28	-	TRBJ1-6	TGTGCCAGCAGTTTATGGAGGGGCTATAATTCACCCCTCCACTTT	CASSLWRGYNSPLHF
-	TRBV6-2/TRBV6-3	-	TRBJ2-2	TGTGCCAGCAGTCGAAACCCCCTGAGGGCGAACACCGGGGAGCTGTTTTTT	CASSRNPLRANTGELFF
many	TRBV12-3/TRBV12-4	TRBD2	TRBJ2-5	TGTGCCAGCAGTTTCGTAGCGGGGCGATACCAAGAGACCCAGTACTTC	CASSFVAGRYQETQYF
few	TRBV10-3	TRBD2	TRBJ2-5	TGTGCCATCAGAGATTCAGCGGGGCCACAAGAGACCCAGTACTTC	CAIRDSAGPQETQYF
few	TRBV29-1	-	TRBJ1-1	TGCAGCGGGGAGGCGGGAGGCACTGAAGCTTTCTTT	CSGEAGGTEAFF
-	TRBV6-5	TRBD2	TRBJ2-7	TGTGCCAGCAGTCCAGCGGGACCCTCCTACGAGCAGTACTTC	CASSPAGPSYEQYF
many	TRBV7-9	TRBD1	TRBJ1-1	TGTGCCAGCAGGACGACAGGGGAGACTGAAGCTTTCTTT	CASRTTGETEAFF
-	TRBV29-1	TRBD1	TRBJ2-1	TGCAGCGTTGAAAAGACAGGGGATGAGCAGTTCTTC	CSVEKTGDEQFF
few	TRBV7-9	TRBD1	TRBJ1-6	TGTGCCAGCAGCTTAGGAGGGGGCGATTCACCCCTCCACTTT	CASSLGGGDSPLHF
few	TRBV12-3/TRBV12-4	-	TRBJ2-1	TGTGCCAGCAGTCCGCTTGGGGGTCCAGGGGAGCAGTTCTTC	CASSPLGGPGEQFF
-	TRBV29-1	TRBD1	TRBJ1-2	TGCAGCACGGGGGGACAGGGGAACTATGGCTACACCTTC	CSTGGQGNYGYTF